A selection of T cell receptor beta chains follows, all from one sample in a study of OX40 agonist ivuxolimab in advanced cancers. Clones were read by immunoSEQ multiplex PCR, and TCRdb kept only the in-frame ones, dropping some. Of some 35,000 clones listed, 70% to 90% were seen once; the top ten hold under 40%. The sample here was CD4+ or CD8+ T cells sorted from blood, taken in a trial of the OX40 agonist ivuxolimab. Receptors were obtained from an adult with an advanced solid tumor such as melanoma, head and neck, liver or kidney cancer. Both conserved end residues are part of each CDR3. D genes are given only for firm matches. Not all rows give a size; the values are once, few, many and, for expanded clones, a class.

clone_size | d_call | j_call | v_call | cdr3_nt | cdr3_aa
large | . | TRBJ1-5 | TRBV15 | TGTGCCACCGGTCCGGGCGGAACATATAGCAATCAGCCCCAGCATTTT | CATGPGGTYSNQPQHF
. | . | TRBJ2-3 | TRBV29-1 | TGCAGCGCTTTGGAACTCCTTTACGTCACAGATACGCAGTATTTT | CSALELLYVTDTQYF
. | . | TRBJ1-2 | TRBV6-1 | TGTGCCAGCAGTGAAGCGGCCAGGGCCCTGATCTATGGCTACACCTTC | CASSEAARALIYGYTF
once | TRBD1 | TRBJ2-5 | TRBV19 | TGTGCCAGAGCAGGGGGAGAGACCCAGTACTTC | CARAGGETQYF
. | . | TRBJ2-1 | TRBV4-2 | TGTGCCAGCAGCCAAGCGGCGGGCCCCAGCAGCTCCTACAATGAGCAGTTCTTC | CASSQAAGPSSSYNEQFF
. | . | TRBJ1-1 | TRBV6-5 | TGTGCCAGCAGTTCCCTTATTGCTGAAGCTTTCTTT | CASSSLIAEAFF
. | . | TRBJ1-2 | TRBV15 | TGTGCCACCAGCAGCACAGGACTATATGGCTACACCTTC | CATSSTGLYGYTF
. | TRBD1 | TRBJ2-5 | TRBV18 | TGTGCCAGCTCACCACCCGGGACAGGGGGGGAGACCCAGTACTTC | CASSPPGTGGETQYF
once | . | TRBJ1-2 | TRBV28 | TGTGCCAGCAGCCCTGGGCTCTATGGCTACACCTTC | CASSPGLYGYTF
. | TRBD2 | TRBJ2-3 | TRBV2 | TGTGCCAGCAGGCGACTAGCGGGAGGACCCACAGATACGCAGTATTTT | CASRRLAGGPTDTQYF
. | . | TRBJ2-3 | TRBV19 | TGTGCCAGTAGTTTAGGGATCACAGATACGCAGTATTTT | CASSLGITDTQYF
. | . | TRBJ1-5 | TRBV9 | TGTGCCAGCAGCCCCTGGGACATCCCTACGGGCTATCAGCCCCAGCATTTT | CASSPWDIPTGYQPQHF
. | . | TRBJ2-5 | TRBV7-3 | TGTGCCAGCAGCTTCCGACCGCAAGAGACCCAGTACTTC | CASSFRPQETQYF
. | . | TRBJ2-1 | TRBV19 | TGTGCCAGTAGTATAGGACCCTTTCCAGGCAATGAGCAGTTCTTC | CASSIGPFPGNEQFF
. | TRBD1 | TRBJ2-6 | TRBV6-5 | TGTGCCAGCAGTTATCAACAGGGGACTGGGGCCAACGTCCTGACTTTC | CASSYQQGTGANVLTF
. | . | TRBJ2-2 | TRBV28 | TGTGCCAGCAGTCGGACCGGGGAGCTGTTTTTT | CASSRTGELFF
. | TRBD2 | TRBJ2-1 | TRBV28 | TGTGCCAGCAGTTTAACCGGGACTAGCGGGAGGGCAATCTACAATGAGCAGTTCTTC | CASSLTGTSGRAIYNEQFF
. | TRBD1 | TRBJ2-5 | TRBV6-5 | TGTGCCAGCAGTGGGGGGACAGGGGGAGGCGAGACCCAGTACTTC | CASSGGTGGGETQYF
. | TRBD2 | TRBJ2-3 | TRBV9 | TGTGCCAGCAGCCCAGGGACTAGCGGATTGAACACAGATACGCAGTATTTT | CASSPGTSGLNTDTQYF
. | . | TRBJ1-3 | TRBV2 | TGTGCCAGCAGTGAAGCGTGGGGAAACACCATATATTTT | CASSEAWGNTIYF
. | . | TRBJ1-1 | TRBV11-2 | TGTGCCAGCAGTTTACCCCTTTCGGGCACTGAAGCTTTCTTT | CASSLPLSGTEAFF
. | . | TRBJ2-4 | TRBV18 | TGTGCCAGCTCACCGGGCGGTATAGCCAAAAACATTCAGTACTTC | CASSPGGIAKNIQYF
. | . | TRBJ1-6 | TRBV6-1 | TGTGCCAGCAGGCCCAGGGTCGCGGATTCACCCCTCCACTTT | CASRPRVADSPLHF
. | TRBD1 | TRBJ1-2 | TRBV10-3 | TGTGCCATCAGCCCGGGACAGGGGGCCTATGGCTACACCTTC | CAISPGQGAYGYTF
. | . | TRBJ1-6 | TRBV4-1 | TGCGCCAGCAGCCGCGGAGGGGGTCTGAGGAATTCACCCCTCCACTTT | CASSRGGGLRNSPLHF
. | . | TRBJ1-2 | TRBV29-1 | TGCAGCGTTGATGGGAGTTACGGTGGCTACACCTTC | CSVDGSYGGYTF
. | . | TRBJ1-2 | TRBV7-2 | TGTGCCAGCAGCTTGGAACGGGACGGCACCCGTGGCTACACCTTC | CASSLERDGTRGYTF
. | TRBD1 | TRBJ1-3 | TRBV4-1 | TGCGCCAGCAGCCAGGGGACAGTCTCTGGAAACACCATATATTTT | CASSQGTVSGNTIYF
. | . | TRBJ2-3 | TRBV5-1 | TGCGCCAGCAGCCGACTAGTTGGAGATACGCAGTATTTT | CASSRLVGDTQYF
. | TRBD2 | TRBJ2-3 | TRBV6-1 | TGTGCCGGATCCGGACTAGCGGGGACTGATACGCAGTATTTT | CAGSGLAGTDTQYF
. | TRBD2 | TRBJ2-3 | TRBV5-6 | TGTGCCAGCAGCGCCGGGACTAGCCGCCGCACAGATACGCAGTATTTT | CASSAGTSRRTDTQYF
. | TRBD2 | TRBJ2-1 | TRBV12-5 | TGTGCTAGTGCCATGATGGGCGGGACTAGGGTCTTC | CASAMMGGTRVF
. | TRBD1 | TRBJ2-6 | TRBV2 | TGTGCCTGCAAACAGGGGGACGCTGGGGCCAACGTCCTGACTTTC | CACKQGDAGANVLTF
. | TRBD1 | TRBJ2-7 | TRBV4-3 | TGCGCCAGCAGCCAAAGTCAACAGGGGGCGTACGAGCAGTACTTC | CASSQSQQGAYEQYF
. | TRBD2 | TRBJ2-2 | TRBV4-2 | TGTGCCAGCAGCCAAGAAGGAGCGGGGGGGATCGGGGAGCTGTTTTTT | CASSQEGAGGIGELFF
. | . | TRBJ2-7 | TRBV13 | TGTGCCAGCAGCCACGACTCGAGCTCCTACGAGCAGTACTTC | CASSHDSSSYEQYF
few | . | TRBJ2-3 | TRBV11-2 | TGTGCCAGCAGGGCGAGAGGGGGCACAGATACGCAGTATTTT | CASRARGGTDTQYF
few | TRBD2 | TRBJ2-4 | TRBV10-3 | TGTGCCATCAGTGACGGGACTAGCGCCAACATTCAGTACTTC | CAISDGTSANIQYF
. | . | TRBJ1-1 | TRBV4-1 | TGCGCCAGCAGCCAGCAGGAGAGCACTGAAGCTTTCTTT | CASSQQESTEAFF
. | . | TRBJ2-1 | TRBV9 | TGTGCCAGCAGCGTCACCCGGGGAAGCTCCTACAATGAGCAGTTCTTC | CASSVTRGSSYNEQFF
. | TRBD1 | TRBJ1-4 | TRBV11-2 | TGTGCCAGCGCTCAGGGGGCCAATGAAAAACTGTTTTTT | CASAQGANEKLFF
. | . | TRBJ2-5 | TRBV30 | TGTGCCTGGAGTTTGACCCAAGAGACCCAGTACTTC | CAWSLTQETQYF
. | TRBD2 | TRBJ2-7 | TRBV6-6 | TGTGCCAGCAGTTCCACCGGGACTAGCTTCTACGAGCAGTACTTC | CASSSTGTSFYEQYF
. | TRBD2 | TRBJ2-3 | TRBV7-3 | TGTGCCAGCAGCTTGGGACTAGCGGGAGCGGCAGATACGCAGTATTTT | CASSLGLAGAADTQYF
. | TRBD2 | TRBJ2-1 | TRBV10-3 | TGTGCCATCAGTGCCCTCTTAGCGGGACCGTCCTACAATGAGCAGTTCTTC | CAISALLAGPSYNEQFF
. | . | TRBJ2-6 | TRBV16 | TGTGCCAGCAGCCACCCCACCCCCCGCTCTGGGGCCAACGTCCTGACTTTC | CASSHPTPRSGANVLTF
once | TRBD1 | TRBJ2-7 | TRBV4-1 | TGCGCCAGCAGCCAGAGAGACAGGGGTGGGACGGTTTCCTACGAGCAGTACTTC | CASSQRDRGGTVSYEQYF
. | . | TRBJ2-6 | TRBV10-3 | TGTGCCATCAGTGAGTCGACCATTAAGGAAGGGGTCTCTGGGGCCAACGTCCTGACTTTC | CAISESTIKEGVSGANVLTF
. | . | TRBJ2-2 | TRBV11-2 | TGTGCCAGCAGCCCTTCTAACACCGGGGAGCTGTTTTTT | CASSPSNTGELFF
. | . | TRBJ1-2 | TRBV15 | TGTGCCACCAGCAGAGGAGGGACCGACTATGGCTACACCTTC | CATSRGGTDYGYTF
few | . | TRBJ2-7 | TRBV11-1 | TGTGCCAGCAGCCAGCGGCTAGGACCCATGGACCACGAGCAGTACTTC | CASSQRLGPMDHEQYF
. | TRBD1 | TRBJ1-1 | TRBV5-1 | TGCGCCAGCAGCTTGGGGACAGGCGGTACTGAAGCTTTCTTT | CASSLGTGGTEAFF
. | . | TRBJ1-1 | TRBV7-9 | TGTGCCAGCAGAGCCGGGGCGAACACTGAAGCTTTCTTT | CASRAGANTEAFF
. | TRBD1 | TRBJ2-4 | TRBV2 | TGTGCCAAGGGACAGGGGTTGGGCATTCAGTACTTC | CAKGQGLGIQYF
. | . | TRBJ2-7 | TRBV28 | TGTGCCAGCAGTCAATCCAGTGGAACCGGGGAGCAGTACTTC | CASSQSSGTGEQYF
. | TRBD1 | TRBJ2-2 | TRBV2 | TGTGCCAGCAGTCTGGACAGGGGGACCGGGGAGCTGTTTTTT | CASSLDRGTGELFF
few | . | TRBJ2-2 | TRBV2 | TGTGCCAGCAGCGCCAACGATTGGGGAGGCACCGGGGAGCTGTTTTTT | CASSANDWGGTGELFF
. | TRBD2 | TRBJ2-1 | TRBV7-9 | TGTGCCAGCAGCTTAGGGCGGGAGGGCCCGGATGAGCAGTTCTTC | CASSLGREGPDEQFF
. | TRBD2 | TRBJ2-3 | TRBV10-1 | TGCGCCAGCAGTGCAGAGCGGGAGGGATCAGATACGCAGTATTTT | CASSAEREGSDTQYF